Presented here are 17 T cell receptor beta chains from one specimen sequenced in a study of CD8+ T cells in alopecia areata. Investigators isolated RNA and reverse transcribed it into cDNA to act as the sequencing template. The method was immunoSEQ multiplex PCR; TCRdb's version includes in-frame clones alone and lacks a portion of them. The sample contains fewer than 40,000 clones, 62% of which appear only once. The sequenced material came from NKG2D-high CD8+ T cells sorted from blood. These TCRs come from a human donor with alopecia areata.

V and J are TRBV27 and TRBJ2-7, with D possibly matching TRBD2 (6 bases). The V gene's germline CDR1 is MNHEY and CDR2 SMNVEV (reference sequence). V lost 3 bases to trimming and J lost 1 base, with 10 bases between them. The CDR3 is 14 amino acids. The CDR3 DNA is TGTGCCAGCAGTTTCAGGAGGGCATCCTACGAGCAGTACTTC. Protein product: CASSFRRASYEQYF.

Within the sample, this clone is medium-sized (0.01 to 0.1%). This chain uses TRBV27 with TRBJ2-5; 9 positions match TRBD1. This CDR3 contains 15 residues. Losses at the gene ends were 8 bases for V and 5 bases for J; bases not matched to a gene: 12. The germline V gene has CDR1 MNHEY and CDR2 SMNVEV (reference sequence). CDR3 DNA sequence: TGTGCCAGCCCGACGGGACAGGGTTTGTCGGAGACCCAGTACTTC. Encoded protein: CASPTGQGLSETQYF.

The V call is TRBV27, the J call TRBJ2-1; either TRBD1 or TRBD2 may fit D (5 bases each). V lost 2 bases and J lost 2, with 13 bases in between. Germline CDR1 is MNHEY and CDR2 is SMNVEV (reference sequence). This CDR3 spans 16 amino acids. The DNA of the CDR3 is TGTGCCAGCAGTTTACATCCGGGGCCTCCCTACAATGAGCAGTTCTTC. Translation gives CASSLHPGPPYNEQFF.

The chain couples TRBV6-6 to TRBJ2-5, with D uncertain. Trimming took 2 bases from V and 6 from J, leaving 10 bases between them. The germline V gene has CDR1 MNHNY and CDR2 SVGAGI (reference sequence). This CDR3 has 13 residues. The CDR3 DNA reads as TGTGCCAGCAGTTACGGCCCGGCCCAGACCCAGTACTTC. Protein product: CASSYGPAQTQYF.

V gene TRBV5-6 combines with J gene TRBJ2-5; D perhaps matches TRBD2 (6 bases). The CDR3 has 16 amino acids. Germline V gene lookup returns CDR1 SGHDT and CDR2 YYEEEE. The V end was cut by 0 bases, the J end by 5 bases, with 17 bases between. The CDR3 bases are TGTGCCAGCAGCTTGGCCTTACAAACGGAGGGGGAGACCCAGTACTTC. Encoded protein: CASSLALQTEGETQYF.

The CDR3 nucleotides read TGTGCCAGCAGCTTGGAGCGGGGGTTCTACAATGAGCAGTTCTTC. Its translation is CASSLERGFYNEQFF. The rearrangement links TRBV5-4 to TRBJ2-1; TRBD2 matches at 8 bases. Germline lookup yields CDR1 SGHNT and CDR2 YYREEE (reference sequence). This CDR3 is built from 15 residues. The junction had 2 bases not matched to a gene; V was cut back by 0 bases and J by 3 bases.

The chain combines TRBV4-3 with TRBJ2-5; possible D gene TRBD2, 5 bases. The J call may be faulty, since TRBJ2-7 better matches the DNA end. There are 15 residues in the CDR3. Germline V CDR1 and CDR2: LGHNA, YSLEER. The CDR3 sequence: CASSQSGHGAYEQYF. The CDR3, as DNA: TGCGCCAGCAGCCAATCGGGCCACGGGGCCTACGAGCAGTACTTC.

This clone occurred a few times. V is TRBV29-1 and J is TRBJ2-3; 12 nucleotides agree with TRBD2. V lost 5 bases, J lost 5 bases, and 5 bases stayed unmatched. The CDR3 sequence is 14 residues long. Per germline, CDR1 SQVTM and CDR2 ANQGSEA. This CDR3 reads CSVLGLAGGDTQYF. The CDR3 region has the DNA TGCAGCGTTTTGGGACTAGCGGGTGGAGATACGCAGTATTTT.

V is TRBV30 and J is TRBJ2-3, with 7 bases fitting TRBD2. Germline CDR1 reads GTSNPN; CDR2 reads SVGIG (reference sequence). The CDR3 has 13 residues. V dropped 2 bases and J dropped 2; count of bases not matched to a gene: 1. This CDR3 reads CAWSSGTTDTQYF. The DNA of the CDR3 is TGTGCCTGGAGTAGCGGGACCACAGATACGCAGTATTTT. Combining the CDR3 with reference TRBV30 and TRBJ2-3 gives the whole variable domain SQTIHQWPATLVQPVGSPLSLECTVEGTSNPNLYWYRQAAGRGLQLLFYSVGIGQISSEVPQNLSASRPQDRQFILSSKKLLLSDSGFYLCAWSSGTTDTQYFGPGTRLTVL.

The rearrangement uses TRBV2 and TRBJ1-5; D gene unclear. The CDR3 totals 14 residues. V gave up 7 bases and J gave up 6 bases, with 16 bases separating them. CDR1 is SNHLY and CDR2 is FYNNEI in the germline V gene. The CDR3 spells CASKPSGSSQPQHF. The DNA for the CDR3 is TGTGCCAGCAAACCTTCGGGGTCGTCTCAGCCCCAGCATTTT.

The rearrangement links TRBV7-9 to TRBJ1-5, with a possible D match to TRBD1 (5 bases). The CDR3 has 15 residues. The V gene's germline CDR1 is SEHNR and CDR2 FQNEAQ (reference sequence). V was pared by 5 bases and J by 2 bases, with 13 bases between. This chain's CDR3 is CASSPFMTGNQPQHF. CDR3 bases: TGTGCCAGCAGCCCCTTTATGACAGGCAATCAGCCCCAGCATTTT. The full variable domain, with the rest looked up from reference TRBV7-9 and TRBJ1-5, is DTGVSQNPRHKITKRGQNVTFRCDPISEHNRLYWYRQTLGQGPEFLTYFQNEAQLEKSRLLSDRFSAERPKGSFSTLEIQRTEQGDSAMYLCASSPFMTGNQPQHFGDGTRLSIL.

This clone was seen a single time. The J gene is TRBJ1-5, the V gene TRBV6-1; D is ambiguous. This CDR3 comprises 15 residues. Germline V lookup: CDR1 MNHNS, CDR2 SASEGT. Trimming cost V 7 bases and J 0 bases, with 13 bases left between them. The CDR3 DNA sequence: TGTGCCAGCACTGGGAGGGCTTATAGCAATCAGCCCCAGCATTTT. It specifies CASTGRAYSNQPQHF.

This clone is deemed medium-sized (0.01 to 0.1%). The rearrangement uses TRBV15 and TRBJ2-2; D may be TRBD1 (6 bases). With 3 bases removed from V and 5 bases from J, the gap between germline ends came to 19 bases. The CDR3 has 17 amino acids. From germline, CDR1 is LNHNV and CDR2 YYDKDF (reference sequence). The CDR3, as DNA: TGTGCCACCAGCAGCCCATCGACAGGCGGGCTTACCGGGGAGCTGTTTTTT. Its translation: CATSSPSTGGLTGELFF.

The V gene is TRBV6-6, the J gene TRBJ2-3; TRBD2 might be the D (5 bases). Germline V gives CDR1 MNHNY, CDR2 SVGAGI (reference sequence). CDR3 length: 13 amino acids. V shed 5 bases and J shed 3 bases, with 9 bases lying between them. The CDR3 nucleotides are TGTGCCAGCAGTGGAACTAGGACAGATACGCAGTATTTT. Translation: CASSGTRTDTQYF.

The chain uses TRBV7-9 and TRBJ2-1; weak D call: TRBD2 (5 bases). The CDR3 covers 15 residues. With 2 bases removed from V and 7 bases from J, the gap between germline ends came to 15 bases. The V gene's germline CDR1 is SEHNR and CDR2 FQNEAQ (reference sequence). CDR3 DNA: TGTGCCAGCAGCTTAACCCGGGATAGTGGGAATGAGCAGTTCTTC. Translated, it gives CASSLTRDSGNEQFF.

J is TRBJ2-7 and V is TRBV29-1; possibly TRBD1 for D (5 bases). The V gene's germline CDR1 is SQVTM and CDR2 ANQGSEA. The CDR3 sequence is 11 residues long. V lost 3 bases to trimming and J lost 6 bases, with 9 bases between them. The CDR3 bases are TGCAGCGTTGATGATCAGGGCGAGCAGTACTTC. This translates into CSVDDQGEQYF.

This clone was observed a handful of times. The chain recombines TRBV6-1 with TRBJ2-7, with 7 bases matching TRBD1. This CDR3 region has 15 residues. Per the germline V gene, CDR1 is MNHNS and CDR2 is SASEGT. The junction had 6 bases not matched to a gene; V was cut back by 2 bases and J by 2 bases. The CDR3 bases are TGTGCCAGCAGTGAACTAGGGACAGAGACCTACGAGCAGTACTTC. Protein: CASSELGTETYEQYF.